The text below deals with one T cell receptor beta chain. As yet, its antigen is unknown. The study's findings and limits: Tumor memory CD4+ T cell TCR gene usage was found to cluster with blood and lymph node memory CD4+ cells and with lymph node naive CD4+ cells.

TCRdb recomputed calls from the 5' RACE reads with MiXCR, one row per CDR3 protein. The sample carries 60,000 to 65,000 distinct CDR3 sequences, roughly 30% recorded once. Naive CD4+ cells had CD25+ Tregs removed. Germline V lookup: CDR1 SGHRS, CDR2 YFSETQ. The ends were cut back, 0 bases at V and 1 base at J, with 10 bases in the middle. This CDR3 has 15 amino acids. Sequencing was done on a sample of tumor-infiltrating naive CD4+ T cells sorted from the breast tumor. The subset denotes: naive CD4+ T cells, CD4+CD45RA+CD25-. This clonotype was sampled from a female donor with breast cancer. V usage is TRBV5-1 and J usage is TRBJ1-1; unclear D gene. The CDR3 DNA sequence: TGCGCCAGCAGCTTGGACGTCAGCAGGAACACTGAAGCTTTCTTT. It codes for CASSLDVSRNTEAFF. The whole variable domain, filled in from reference TRBV5-1 and TRBJ1-1, reads KAGVTQTPRYLIKTRGQQVTLSCSPISGHRSVSWYQQTPGQGLQFLFEYFSETQRNKGNFPGRFSGRQFSNSRSEMNVSTLELGDSALYLCASSLDVSRNTEAFFGQGTRLTVV.